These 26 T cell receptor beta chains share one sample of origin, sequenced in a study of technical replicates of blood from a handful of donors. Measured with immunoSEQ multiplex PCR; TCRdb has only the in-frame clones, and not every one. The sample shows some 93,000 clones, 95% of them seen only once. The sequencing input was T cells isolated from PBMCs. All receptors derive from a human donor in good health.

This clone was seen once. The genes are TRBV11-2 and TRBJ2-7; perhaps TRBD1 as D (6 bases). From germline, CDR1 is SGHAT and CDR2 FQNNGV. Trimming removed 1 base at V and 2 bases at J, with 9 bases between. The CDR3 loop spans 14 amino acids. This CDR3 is CASSLAAGAYEQYF. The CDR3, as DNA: TGTGCCAGCAGCTTAGCCGCAGGGGCCTACGAGCAGTACTTC.

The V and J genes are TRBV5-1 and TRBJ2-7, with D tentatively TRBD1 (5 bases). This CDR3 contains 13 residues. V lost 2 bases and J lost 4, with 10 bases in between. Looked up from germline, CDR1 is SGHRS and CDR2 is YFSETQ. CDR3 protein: CASSLDRRYEQYF. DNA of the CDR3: TGCGCCAGCAGCTTAGACAGACGATACGAGCAGTACTTC. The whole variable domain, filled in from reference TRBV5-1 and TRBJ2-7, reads KAGVTQTPRYLIKTRGQQVTLSCSPISGHRSVSWYQQTPGQGLQFLFEYFSETQRNKGNFPGRFSGRQFSNSRSEMNVSTLELGDSALYLCASSLDRRYEQYFGPGTRLTVT.

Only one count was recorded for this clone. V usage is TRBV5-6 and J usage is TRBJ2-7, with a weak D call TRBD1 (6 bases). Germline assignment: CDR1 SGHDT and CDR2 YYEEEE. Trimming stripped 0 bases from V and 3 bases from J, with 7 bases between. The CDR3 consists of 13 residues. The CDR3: CASSLGTVYEQYF. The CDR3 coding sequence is TGTGCCAGCAGCTTGGGGACAGTCTACGAGCAGTACTTC.

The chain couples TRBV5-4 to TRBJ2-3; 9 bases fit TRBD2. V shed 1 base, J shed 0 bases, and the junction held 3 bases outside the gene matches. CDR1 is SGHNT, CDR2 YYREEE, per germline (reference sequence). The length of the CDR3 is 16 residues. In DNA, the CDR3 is TGTGCCAGCAGCTTGTCGGCGGGGGGGAGCACAGATACGCAGTATTTT. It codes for CASSLSAGGSTDTQYF.

The CDR3 is CASSQDAGAGKLFF. Here the CDR3 DNA reads TGTGCCAGCAGCCAAGATGCGGGGGCGGGAAAACTGTTTTTT. The rearrangement joins TRBV4-2 to TRBJ1-4, with a tentative D call TRBD1 (6 bases). V was cut by 0 bases and J by 10 bases, with 12 bases left in between. Germline CDR1 is LGHNA and CDR2 is YNFKEQ. The CDR3 is 14 amino acids.

CDR3 coding DNA: TGTGCCAGCACTCCAGGGGACAGGGTAGGCGAGCAGTACTTC. It yields the protein CASTPGDRVGEQYF. The chain joins TRBV28 to TRBJ2-7; 9 nucleotides line up with TRBD1. Germline CDR1 MDHEN, CDR2 SYDVKM. The CDR3 extends over 14 amino acids. The V segment lost 7 bases and the J segment 6 bases; nucleotides outside the gene matches: 10.

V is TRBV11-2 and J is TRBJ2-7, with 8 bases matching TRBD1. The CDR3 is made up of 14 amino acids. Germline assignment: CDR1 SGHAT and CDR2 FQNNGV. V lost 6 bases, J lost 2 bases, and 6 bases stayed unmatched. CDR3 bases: TGTGCCAGCAGTCCCAGGGGGCGACCCTACGAGCAGTACTTC. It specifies CASSPRGRPYEQYF.

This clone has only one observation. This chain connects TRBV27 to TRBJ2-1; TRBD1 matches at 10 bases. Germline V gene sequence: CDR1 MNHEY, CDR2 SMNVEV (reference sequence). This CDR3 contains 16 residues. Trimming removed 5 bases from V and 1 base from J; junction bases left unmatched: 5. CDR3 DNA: TGTGCCAGCAGTCAGGGGGACAGGGGATCCTACAATGAGCAGTTCTTC. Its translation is CASSQGDRGSYNEQFF.

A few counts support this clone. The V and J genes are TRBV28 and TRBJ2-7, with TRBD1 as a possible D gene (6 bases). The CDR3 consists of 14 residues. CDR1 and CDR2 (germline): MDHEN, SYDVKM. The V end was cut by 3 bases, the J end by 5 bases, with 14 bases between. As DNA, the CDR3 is TGTGCCAGCAGTTTCGGGACATTGAAGGACGAGCAGTACTTC. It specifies CASSFGTLKDEQYF.

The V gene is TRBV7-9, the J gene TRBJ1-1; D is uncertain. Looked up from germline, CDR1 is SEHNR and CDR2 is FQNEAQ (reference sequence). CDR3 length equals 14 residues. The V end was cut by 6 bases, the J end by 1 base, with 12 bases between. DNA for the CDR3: TGTGCCAGCAGATCGGGTCGGAAGAACACTGAAGCTTTCTTT. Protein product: CASRSGRKNTEAFF.

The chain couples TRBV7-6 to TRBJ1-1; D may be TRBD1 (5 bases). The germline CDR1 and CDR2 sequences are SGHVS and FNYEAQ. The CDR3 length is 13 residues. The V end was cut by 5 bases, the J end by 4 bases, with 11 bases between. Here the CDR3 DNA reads TGTGCCAGCAGCACAATGGGGGGCACTGAAGCTTTCTTT. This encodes CASSTMGGTEAFF.

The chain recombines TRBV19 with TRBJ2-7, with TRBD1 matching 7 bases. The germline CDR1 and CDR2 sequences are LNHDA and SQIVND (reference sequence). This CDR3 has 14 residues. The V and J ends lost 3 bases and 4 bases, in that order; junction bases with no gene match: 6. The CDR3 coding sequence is TGTGCCAGTAGTATGCGACAGGGAGAGTACGAGCAGTACTTC. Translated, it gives CASSMRQGEYEQYF.

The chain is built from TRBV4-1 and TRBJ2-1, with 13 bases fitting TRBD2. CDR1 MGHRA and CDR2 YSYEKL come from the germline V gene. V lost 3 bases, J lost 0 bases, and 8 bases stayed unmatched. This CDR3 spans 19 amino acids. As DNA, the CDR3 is TGCGCCAGCAGCCAGGAGGGACTAGCGGGGTTTAGCTCCTACAATGAGCAGTTCTTC. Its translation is CASSQEGLAGFSSYNEQFF.

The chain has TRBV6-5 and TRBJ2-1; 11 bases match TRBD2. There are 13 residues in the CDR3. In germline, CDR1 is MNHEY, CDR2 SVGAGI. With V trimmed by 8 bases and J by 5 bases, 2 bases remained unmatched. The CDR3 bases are TGTGCCAGCCGACTAGCGGGGAACAATGAGCAGTTCTTC. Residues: CASRLAGNNEQFF.

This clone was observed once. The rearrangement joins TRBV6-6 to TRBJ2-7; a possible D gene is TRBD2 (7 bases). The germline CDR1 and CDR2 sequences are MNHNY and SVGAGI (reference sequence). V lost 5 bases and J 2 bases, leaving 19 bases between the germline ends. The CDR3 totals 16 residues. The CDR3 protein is CASSPTRGGRTYEQYF. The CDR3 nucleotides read TGTGCCAGCAGTCCCACGAGGGGGGGACGAACCTACGAGCAGTACTTC.

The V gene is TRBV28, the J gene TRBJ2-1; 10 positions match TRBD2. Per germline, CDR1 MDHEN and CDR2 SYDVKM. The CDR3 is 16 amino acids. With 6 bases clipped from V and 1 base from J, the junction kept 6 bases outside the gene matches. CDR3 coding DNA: TGTGCCAGCAGGGAAAAGACTAGCGGGTCCTACAATGAGCAGTTCTTC. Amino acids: CASREKTSGSYNEQFF.

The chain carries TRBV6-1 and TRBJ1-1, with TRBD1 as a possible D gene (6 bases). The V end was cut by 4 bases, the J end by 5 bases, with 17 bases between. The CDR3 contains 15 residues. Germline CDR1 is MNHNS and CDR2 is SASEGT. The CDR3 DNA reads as TGTGCCAGCAGTGGATACTTCACAGGGTGGACTGAAGCTTTCTTT. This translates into CASSGYFTGWTEAFF.

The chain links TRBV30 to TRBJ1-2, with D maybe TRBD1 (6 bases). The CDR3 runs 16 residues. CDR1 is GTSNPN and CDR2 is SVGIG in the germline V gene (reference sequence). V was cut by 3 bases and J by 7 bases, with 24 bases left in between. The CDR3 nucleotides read TGTGCCTGGAGCCCCTTGCGAACAGGGCGCGGGAGTGGCTACACCTTC. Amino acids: CAWSPLRTGRGSGYTF.

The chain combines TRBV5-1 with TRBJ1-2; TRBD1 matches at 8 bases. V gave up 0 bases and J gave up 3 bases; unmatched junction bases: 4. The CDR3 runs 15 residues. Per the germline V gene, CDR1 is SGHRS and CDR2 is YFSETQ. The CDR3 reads CASSLVQGADYGYTF. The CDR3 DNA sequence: TGCGCCAGCAGCTTGGTTCAGGGGGCTGACTATGGCTACACCTTC.

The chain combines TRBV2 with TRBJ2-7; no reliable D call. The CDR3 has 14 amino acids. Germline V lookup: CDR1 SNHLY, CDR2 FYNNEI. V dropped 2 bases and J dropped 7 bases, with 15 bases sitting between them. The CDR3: CASSEHQATWEQYF. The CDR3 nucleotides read TGTGCCAGCAGTGAACATCAGGCAACCTGGGAGCAGTACTTC.

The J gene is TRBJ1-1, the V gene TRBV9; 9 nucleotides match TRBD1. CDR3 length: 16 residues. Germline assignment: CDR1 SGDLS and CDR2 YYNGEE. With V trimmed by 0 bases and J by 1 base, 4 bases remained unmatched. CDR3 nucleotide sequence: TGTGCCAGCAGCGTAGGGGCGGGACAGGGGAACACTGAAGCTTTCTTT. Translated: CASSVGAGQGNTEAFF.

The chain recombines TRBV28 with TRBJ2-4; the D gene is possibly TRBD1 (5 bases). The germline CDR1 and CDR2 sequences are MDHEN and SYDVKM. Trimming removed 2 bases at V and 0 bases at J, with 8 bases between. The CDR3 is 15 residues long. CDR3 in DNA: TGTGCCAGCAGTTTAGGGGCACTAGCCAAAAACATTCAGTACTTC. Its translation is CASSLGALAKNIQYF.

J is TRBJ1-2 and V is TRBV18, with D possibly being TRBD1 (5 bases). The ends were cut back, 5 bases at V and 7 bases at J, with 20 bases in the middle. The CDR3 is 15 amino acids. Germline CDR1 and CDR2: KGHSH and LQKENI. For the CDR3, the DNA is TGTGCCAGCTCAGCGTCCGGGACTGGGAACACTGGCTACACCTTC. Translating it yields CASSASGTGNTGYTF.

CDR3 sequence reads: CASAGQGYEQYF. As DNA, the CDR3 is TGTGCCAGCGCTGGACAGGGCTACGAGCAGTACTTC. This chain links TRBV2 with TRBJ2-7; TRBD1 matches 8 bases. V shed 8 bases, J shed 3 bases, and the junction held 3 bases outside the gene matches. CDR3 size: 12 residues. CDR1 and CDR2 from the germline V gene are SNHLY and FYNNEI. The variable domain in full, completed from reference TRBV2 and TRBJ2-7, reads EPEVTQTPSHQVTQMGQEVILRCVPISNHLYFYWYRQILGQKVEFLVSFYNNEISEKSEIFDDQFSVERPDGSNFTLKIRSTKLEDSAMYFCASAGQGYEQYFGPGTRLTVT.

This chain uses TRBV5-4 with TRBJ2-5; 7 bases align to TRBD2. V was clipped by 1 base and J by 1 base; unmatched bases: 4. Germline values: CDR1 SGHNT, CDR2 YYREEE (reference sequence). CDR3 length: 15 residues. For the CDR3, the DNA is TGTGCCAGCAGCTTGAGTAGCGGGCCCCAAGAGACCCAGTACTTC. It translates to CASSLSSGPQETQYF. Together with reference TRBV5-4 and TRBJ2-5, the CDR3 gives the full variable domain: ETGVTQSPTHLIKTRGQQVTLRCSSQSGHNTVSWYQQALGQGPQFIFQYYREEENGRGNFPPRFSGLQFPNYSSELNVNALELDDSALYLCASSLSSGPQETQYFGPGTRLLVL.

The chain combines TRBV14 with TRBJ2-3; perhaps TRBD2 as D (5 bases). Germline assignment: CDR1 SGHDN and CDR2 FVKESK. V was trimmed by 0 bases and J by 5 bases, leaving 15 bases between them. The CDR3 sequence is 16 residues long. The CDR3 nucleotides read TGTGCCAGCAGCCAAGATATTTGGACTGGAAAAGATACGCAGTATTTT. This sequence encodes CASSQDIWTGKDTQYF.